What follows are 28 T cell receptor beta chains derived from one specimen sequenced in a study of T cells in narcolepsy. Here immunoSEQ multiplex PCR was the method, and the copy in TCRdb shows in-frame clones only, minus some. This table has tens of thousands of clones, approximately 85% appearing once. Sample: CD45RA- memory CD4+ T cells from PBMCs. Source of these receptors: a human donor with narcolepsy.

The chain combines TRBV6-1 with TRBJ1-5; D gene unclear. From germline, CDR1 is MNHNS and CDR2 SASEGT. The ends were cut back, 2 bases at V and 2 bases at J, with 13 bases in the middle. This CDR3 has 16 residues. CDR3 sequence reads: CASSESTGIGNQPQHF. The CDR3 nucleotides read TGTGCCAGCAGTGAATCCACGGGGATAGGCAATCAGCCCCAGCATTTT.

The chain carries TRBV14 and TRBJ2-7, with 10 nucleotides matching TRBD2. Germline V lookup: CDR1 SGHDN, CDR2 FVKESK. Trimming took 0 bases from V and 3 from J; bases not matched to a gene: 14. This CDR3 is 19 amino acids long. The CDR3 loop is CASSQDGPGGWTSGYEQYF. The CDR3, as DNA: TGTGCCAGCAGCCAAGATGGCCCAGGGGGGTGGACTAGCGGCTACGAGCAGTACTTC.

This clone was recorded once. V and J are TRBV27 and TRBJ1-2; 8 bases agree with TRBD1. CDR1 is MNHEY, CDR2 SMNVEV, per germline (reference sequence). This CDR3 has 20 amino acids. V trimming: 6 bases; J trimming: 2 bases; junction bases outside the gene matches: 23. The CDR3 DNA reads TGTGCCAGCAGCAAGTTATTCCCTAACCTCAACAGGGGGGAGAACTATGGCTACACCTTC. It is translated as CASSKLFPNLNRGENYGYTF.

V usage is TRBV28 and J usage is TRBJ2-7, with 9 bases identical to TRBD1. Germline trimming cut 5 bases from V and 12 bases from J; bases unmatched to any gene: 8. From germline, CDR1 is MDHEN and CDR2 SYDVKM. CDR3 length: 12 residues. The CDR3 loop reads CASSRDRVLPYF. The CDR3 DNA is TGTGCCAGCAGTCGGGACAGGGTCCTCCCGTACTTC.

V usage is TRBV5-1 and J usage is TRBJ2-3, with unresolved D. V was pared by 0 bases and J by 2 bases, with 10 bases between. Germline V lookup: CDR1 SGHRS, CDR2 YFSETQ. The CDR3 runs to 15 residues. This CDR3 is CASSLDFGVTDTQYF. DNA of the CDR3: TGCGCCAGCAGCTTGGACTTCGGAGTCACAGATACGCAGTATTTT.

The rearrangement joins TRBV6-5 to TRBJ2-7; 7 nucleotides match TRBD1. Germline V CDR1 and CDR2: MNHEY, SVGAGI. V trimming: 0 bases; J trimming: 3 bases; junction bases outside the gene matches: 8. CDR3 length: 16 residues. The CDR3 loop reads CASSYSGQTSLYEQYF. The CDR3 DNA reads as TGTGCCAGCAGTTACTCGGGACAGACAAGTCTCTACGAGCAGTACTTC.

This clone has just one count. The chain carries TRBV5-1 and TRBJ1-1; 9 bases are shared with TRBD1. CDR1 and CDR2 (germline): SGHRS, YFSETQ. V gave up 4 bases and J gave up 6 bases; unmatched junction bases: 7. The CDR3 is made up of 14 amino acids. The CDR3 DNA is TGCGCCAGCAGCAGAGGACAGGGGAGCGCTGAAGCTTTCTTT. The encoded protein is CASSRGQGSAEAFF.

The V gene is TRBV7-2, the J gene TRBJ2-1, with D possibly matching TRBD2 (7 bases). The CDR3 extends over 16 amino acids. V was shortened by 5 bases and J by 8 bases, with 22 bases between the two germline ends. Per germline, CDR1 SGHTA and CDR2 FQGNSA. The CDR3 nucleotides read TGTGCCAGCAGCCCACGGGCCTATGGGGGGGCGGATGAGCAGTTCTTC. Translated, it gives CASSPRAYGGADEQFF.

The V gene is TRBV5-1, the J gene TRBJ1-2; 8 positions match TRBD1. Germline CDR1 and CDR2: SGHRS and YFSETQ. V lost 2 bases to trimming and J lost 6 bases; unmatched junction nucleotides: 9. This CDR3 region has 15 residues. CDR3 region: CASSFRQGAVDGYTF. The DNA of the CDR3 is TGCGCCAGCAGCTTTCGGCAGGGGGCGGTGGATGGCTACACCTTC.

J is TRBJ2-2 and V is TRBV5-1; 7 bases are shared with TRBD2. The ends lost 1 base at V and 1 base at J; junction bases unmatched: 4. Per the germline V gene, CDR1 is SGHRS and CDR2 is YFSETQ. The CDR3 is 16 amino acids. CDR3 nucleotide sequence: TGCGCCAGCAGCTTGTTGGGCGGGAGGAACACCGGGGAGCTGTTTTTT. Protein sequence: CASSLLGGRNTGELFF.

Of note for this clone: This same CDR3 is encoded by further DNA sequences in the sample. The V gene is TRBV28, the J gene TRBJ1-2; the D is unclear. CDR1 MDHEN and CDR2 SYDVKM come from the germline V gene. The V and J ends lost 1 base and 4 bases respectively, with 7 bases between them. The CDR3 consists of 13 residues. CDR3 residues: CASSLSGTYGYTF. The CDR3 DNA reads as TGTGCCAGCAGTTTATCGGGAACCTATGGCTACACCTTC.

The chain links TRBV5-1 to TRBJ2-3; perhaps TRBD1 as D (6 bases). The CDR3 length is 15 residues. The V gene's germline CDR1 is SGHRS and CDR2 YFSETQ. Trimming shortened V by 3 bases and J by 2 bases, and 13 bases separated the two germline ends. This chain's CDR3 is CASSWAGVHTDTQYF. In DNA, the CDR3 is TGCGCCAGCAGCTGGGCAGGGGTCCACACAGATACGCAGTATTTT.

The DNA of the CDR3 is TGTGCCAGTAGCCTAGGAACAGGGGCATATCAGCCCCAGCATTTT. This encodes CASSLGTGAYQPQHF. V usage is TRBV19 and J usage is TRBJ1-5; 7 bases agree with TRBD1. The germline V gene has CDR1 LNHDA and CDR2 SQIVND (reference sequence). The CDR3 totals 15 residues. Trimming took 6 bases from V and 5 from J; bases not matched to a gene: 10.

This chain connects TRBV7-2 to TRBJ1-1, with D perhaps matching TRBD1 (6 bases). This CDR3 has 11 residues. V was pared by 6 bases and J by 11 bases, with 13 bases between. Germline CDR1 is SGHTA and CDR2 is FQGNSA. The CDR3 here is CASRTAGAAFF. The CDR3 DNA reads as TGTGCCAGCAGGACGGCGGGGGCGGCTTTCTTT. Drawing the rest from reference TRBV7-2 and TRBJ1-1, the complete variable domain is GAGVSQSPSNKVTEKGKDVELRCDPISGHTALYWYRQSLGQGLEFLIYFQGNSAPDKSGLPSDRFSAERTGGSVSTLTIQRTQQEDSAVYLCASRTAGAAFFGQGTRLTVV.

The gene calls are TRBV4-1 and TRBJ2-7, with D unclear. Germline V gives CDR1 MGHRA, CDR2 YSYEKL. Trimming stripped 0 bases from V and 1 base from J, with 13 bases between. This CDR3 has 16 residues. The CDR3 sequence is CASSQDLVASSYEQYF. The DNA for the CDR3 is TGCGCCAGCAGCCAAGACCTAGTTGCGAGTTCCTACGAGCAGTACTTC.

The V gene is TRBV6-1, the J gene TRBJ1-2, with D perhaps TRBD1 (6 bases). The CDR3 sequence is 11 residues long. Germline V gene sequence: CDR1 MNHNS, CDR2 SASEGT. V lost 8 bases, J lost 8 bases, and 12 bases lay in between. The CDR3 DNA follows: TGTGCCAGCTCTACAGGGAGCGGCTACACCTTC. It specifies CASSTGSGYTF.

There are a few counts of this clone. This chain uses TRBV10-3 with TRBJ1-1; TRBD1 agrees at 8 bases. Trimming at V came to 6 bases and at J to 6 bases, leaving 9 bases not matched to a gene. The CDR3 runs to 14 residues. The germline V gene has CDR1 ENHRY and CDR2 SYGVKD. CDR3 sequence reads: CAIRQGARIAEAFF. The CDR3 DNA follows: TGTGCCATCAGGCAGGGGGCGCGGATCGCTGAAGCTTTCTTT.

The chain combines TRBV30 with TRBJ2-5; D remains ambiguous. Per the germline V gene, CDR1 is GTSNPN and CDR2 is SVGIG (reference sequence). This CDR3 comprises 16 residues. V lost 2 bases and J lost 2, with 18 bases in between. CDR3 region: CAWSPRVDLRQETQYF. The CDR3, as DNA: TGTGCCTGGAGTCCACGGGTAGACCTCCGACAAGAGACCCAGTACTTC.

In this sample, this clone turned up a few times. This chain links TRBV29-1 with TRBJ2-7; perhaps TRBD1 as D (5 bases). The CDR3 runs 13 residues. V was clipped by 5 bases and J by 6 bases, with 17 bases between them. Germline CDR1 is SQVTM and CDR2 is ANQGSEA. CDR3 in DNA: TGCAGCGTTAGATCCCCAGGGTCTCCCGAGCAGTACTTC. It translates to CSVRSPGSPEQYF.

The chain couples TRBV7-9 to TRBJ2-1, with 14 bases that match TRBD2. The CDR3 spans 15 residues. CDR1 SEHNR and CDR2 FQNEAQ come from the germline V gene (reference sequence). Germline trimming cut 11 bases from V and 8 bases from J; bases unmatched to any gene: 11. CDR3 nucleotides: TGTGCCGGAATGACTAGCGGGAGGGCCGTCTATGAGCAGTTCTTC. This translates into CAGMTSGRAVYEQFF.

V gene TRBV30 combines with J gene TRBJ1-2; D perhaps matches TRBD1 (5 bases). Germline assignment: CDR1 GTSNPN and CDR2 SVGIG (reference sequence). V lost 4 bases, J lost 1 base, and 7 bases lay in between. This CDR3 has 12 residues. DNA for the CDR3: TGTGCCTGGACAGGGAATAACTATGGCTACACCTTC. This sequence encodes CAWTGNNYGYTF.

The chain recombines TRBV19 with TRBJ1-2; D not resolved. V lost 3 bases and J lost 1, with 6 bases in between. CDR3 length: 13 residues. Germline loops: CDR1 LNHDA, CDR2 SQIVND (reference sequence). Here the CDR3 reads CASSIAGNYGYTF. In DNA, the CDR3 is TGTGCCAGTAGTATTGCCGGTAACTATGGCTACACCTTC. Full variable domain (missing parts from reference TRBV19 and TRBJ1-2): DGGITQSPKYLFRKEGQNVTLSCEQNLNHDAMYWYRQDPGQGLRLIYYSQIVNDFQKGDIAEGYSVSREKKESFPLTVTSAQKNPTAFYLCASSIAGNYGYTFGSGTRLTVV.

The gene calls are TRBV7-3 and TRBJ2-5; 7 nucleotides match TRBD2. The V gene end was trimmed by 1 base and the J gene end by 11 bases; junction bases not matched to a gene: 7. Germline-derived CDR1 and CDR2 are SGHTA and FQGTGA. This CDR3 comprises 13 residues. The CDR3 loop is CASSLRSSGEQYF. CDR3 DNA: TGTGCCAGCAGCTTAAGGTCTAGCGGTGAGCAGTACTTC.

This chain uses TRBV21-1 with TRBJ2-7; the listed D gene, TRBD1, was not tested against the DNA. TRBV21-1 is deemed a pseudogene. The CDR3 has 14 residues. In nucleotides, the CDR3 is TGTGCCAGCAGCAAAAGGGGGACAGGCTGTGAGCAGTACTTC. The encoded protein is CASSKRGTGCEQYF.

This clone came up a few times. The chain combines TRBV27 with TRBJ2-7; 9 bases are shared with TRBD1. This CDR3 comprises 14 residues. Trimming removed 5 bases from V and 6 bases from J; junction bases left unmatched: 8. Germline lookup yields CDR1 MNHEY and CDR2 SMNVEV (reference sequence). CDR3 region: CASSPRRTGVEQYF. The CDR3 DNA is TGTGCCAGCAGTCCCCGCCGGACAGGGGTCGAGCAGTACTTC.

This clone was observed a handful of times. The V gene is TRBV18, the J gene TRBJ1-1; D is unresolved. V was trimmed by 2 bases and J by 3 bases, leaving 7 bases between them. The V gene's germline CDR1 is KGHSH and CDR2 LQKENI. This CDR3 contains 13 residues. CDR3 bases: TGTGCCAGCTCACCAGGGGAGGACACTGAAGCTTTCTTT. Translating it yields CASSPGEDTEAFF.

The rearrangement links TRBV5-4 to TRBJ2-3; the D gene is possibly TRBD2 (6 bases). The germline gives CDR1 SGHNT, CDR2 YYREEE (reference sequence). V was shortened by 1 base and J by 5 bases, with 11 bases between the two germline ends. This CDR3 is built from 14 residues. CDR3 nucleotide sequence: TGTGCCAGCAGCTTGCAGCGGAGGGGAGATACGCAGTATTTT. It yields the protein CASSLQRRGDTQYF.

The chain joins TRBV19 to TRBJ1-1, with D hard to call. V was trimmed by 3 bases and J by 4 bases, leaving 12 bases between them. The CDR3 totals 14 residues. Germline CDR1 is LNHDA and CDR2 is SQIVND (reference sequence). The CDR3 DNA reads as TGTGCCAGTAGTATGGGAGGGTCGGGCACTGAAGCTTTCTTT. It translates to CASSMGGSGTEAFF.